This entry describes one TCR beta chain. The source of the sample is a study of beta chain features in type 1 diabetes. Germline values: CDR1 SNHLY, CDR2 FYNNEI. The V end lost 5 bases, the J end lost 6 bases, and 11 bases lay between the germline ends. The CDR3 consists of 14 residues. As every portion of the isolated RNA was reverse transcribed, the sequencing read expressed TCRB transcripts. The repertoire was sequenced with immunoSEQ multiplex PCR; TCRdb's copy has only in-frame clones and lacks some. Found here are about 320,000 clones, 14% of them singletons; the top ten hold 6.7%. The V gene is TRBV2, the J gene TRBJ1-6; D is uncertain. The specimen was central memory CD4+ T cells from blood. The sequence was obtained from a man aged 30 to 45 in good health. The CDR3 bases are TGTGCCAGCAGTTCGGGCCCGGTTAATTCACCCCTCCACTTT. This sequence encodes CASSSGPVNSPLHF. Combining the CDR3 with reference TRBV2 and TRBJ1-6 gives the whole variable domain EPEVTQTPSHQVTQMGQEVILRCVPISNHLYFYWYRQILGQKVEFLVSFYNNEISEKSEIFDDQFSVERPDGSNFTLKIRSTKLEDSAMYFCASSSGPVNSPLHFGNGTRLTVT.